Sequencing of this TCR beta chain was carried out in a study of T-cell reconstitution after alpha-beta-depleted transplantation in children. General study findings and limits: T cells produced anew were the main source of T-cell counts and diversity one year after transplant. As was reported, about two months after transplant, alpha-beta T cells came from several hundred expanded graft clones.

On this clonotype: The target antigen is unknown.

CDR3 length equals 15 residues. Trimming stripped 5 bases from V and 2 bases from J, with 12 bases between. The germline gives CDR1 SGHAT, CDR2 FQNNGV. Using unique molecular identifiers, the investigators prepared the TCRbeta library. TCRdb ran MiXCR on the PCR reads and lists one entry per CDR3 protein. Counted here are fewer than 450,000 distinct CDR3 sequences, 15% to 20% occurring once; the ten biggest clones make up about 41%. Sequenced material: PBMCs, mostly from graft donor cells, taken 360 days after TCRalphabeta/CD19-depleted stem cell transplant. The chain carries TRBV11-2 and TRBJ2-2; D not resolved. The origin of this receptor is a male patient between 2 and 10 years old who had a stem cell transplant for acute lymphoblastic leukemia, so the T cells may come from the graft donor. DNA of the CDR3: TGTGCCAGCAGCCCCAGGCGGTTCAACACCGGGGAGCTGTTTTTT. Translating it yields CASSPRRFNTGELFF.